The rows below give T cell receptor beta chains drawn from one sample of a study of T cells after yellow fever vaccination. TCRdb called the 5' RACE reads again in MiXCR, with one record for every CDR3 protein. The table includes some 320,000 distinct CDR3 sequences, approximately 10% detected once. The sequencing used CD4+ T cells sorted from PBMCs, collected 5 days after the yellow fever booster vaccination. The receptors stem from a man younger than 35 who received the YFV17D yellow fever vaccine. The CDR3 runs from the conserved cysteine through the conserved F or W. The D gene is left open where the match is weak. Only some rows state a clone size, as once, few, many or a class for expanded clones.

V gene	J gene	D gene	clone size	CDR3 DNA	CDR3 protein
TRBV7-3	TRBJ2-5	TRBD2	-	TGTGCCAGCAGCTTATTCCCAGCGGGGGGCGGAGAGACCCAGTACTTC	CASSLFPAGGGETQYF
TRBV28	TRBJ1-3	-	-	TGTGCCAGCAGTTTCTCCCCGGGGGCTGGAAACACCATATATTTT	CASSFSPGAGNTIYF
TRBV10-2	TRBJ1-5	-	-	TGCGCCAGCAGGGGAGATCAGGGCAATCAGCCCCAGCATTTT	CASRGDQGNQPQHF
TRBV6-2/TRBV6-3	TRBJ2-1	-	-	TGTGCCAGCGGGAGGCCGGGAGATGAGCAGTTCTTC	CASGRPGDEQFF
TRBV9	TRBJ1-2	TRBD1	-	TGTGCCAGCAGCGTAGAGGGGGCTCCTGGGTCCTACTATGGCTACACCTTC	CASSVEGAPGSYYGYTF
TRBV20-1	TRBJ2-1	TRBD2	few	TGCAGTGCTAGACCCAGCGGGGGGGCCAAGAACAATGAGCAGTTCTTC	CSARPSGGAKNNEQFF
TRBV18	TRBJ1-1	-	-	TGTGCCAGCTCACCACCCCCGAGGGCTGAAGCTTTCTTT	CASSPPPRAEAFF
TRBV5-1	TRBJ1-1	TRBD1	-	TGCGCCAGCAGCCGCACAGACAGGGGGCCGAGGACTGAAGCTTTCTTT	CASSRTDRGPRTEAFF
TRBV5-1	TRBJ2-1	TRBD2	many	TGCGCCAGCAGCGTAACTAGCGGGGGCTACAATGAGCAGTTCTTC	CASSVTSGGYNEQFF
TRBV4-3	TRBJ2-3	-	-	TGCGCCAGCAGCCAAGATCACGGCACAGATACGCAGTATTTT	CASSQDHGTDTQYF
TRBV9	TRBJ2-7	TRBD2	few	TGTGCCAGCAGCCCCCGGGTTAGCGGGATGATCTACGAGCAGTACTTC	CASSPRVSGMIYEQYF
TRBV28	TRBJ1-5	-	-	TGTGCCAGCTACCCATCCCTCGGGACTCCTCGGGAAGGCAATCAGCCCCAGCATTTT	CASYPSLGTPREGNQPQHF
TRBV29-1	TRBJ1-1	-	-	TGCAGCGCGAGACCGTCTAACACTGAAGCTTTCTTT	CSARPSNTEAFF
TRBV5-1	TRBJ1-1	-	many	TGCGCCAGCAGCTCACAGACAGCGCCGAACACTGAAGCTTTCTTT	CASSSQTAPNTEAFF
TRBV6-2/TRBV6-3	TRBJ1-6	TRBD1	many	TGTGCCAGCAATCCGCCGTGGACAGGGGAGGCATCACCCCTCCACTTT	CASNPPWTGEASPLHF
TRBV7-2	TRBJ1-1	-	few	TGTGCCAGCAGCCTCCCCCTGGCAGGGACCACTGAAGCTTTCTTT	CASSLPLAGTTEAFF
TRBV29-1	TRBJ1-1	-	few	TGCAGCTCCTCGGAGGGGGGGGGCACTGAAGCTTTCTTT	CSSSEGGGTEAFF
TRBV20-1	TRBJ2-3	TRBD2	-	TGCAGTGCTCTGAGGGCAGCGGGGTATCCAGATACGCAGTATTTT	CSALRAAGYPDTQYF
TRBV7-2	TRBJ2-7	-	few	TGTGCCAGCGGCCATCTGTCACCCTACGAGCAGTACTTC	CASGHLSPYEQYF
TRBV9	TRBJ1-2	-	-	TGTGCCAGCAGCGTAATGTCGGTTGCAAGTTTCTACACCTTC	CASSVMSVASFYTF
TRBV7-6	TRBJ1-4	-	many	TGTGCCAGCAGCTTAAGACCGGCAACTAATGAAAAACTGTTTTTT	CASSLRPATNEKLFF
TRBV20-1	TRBJ1-1	-	few	TGCAGTGCTGCAAGTAGGGGCACGGGAGCTTTCTTT	CSAASRGTGAFF
TRBV2	TRBJ2-1	TRBD2	few	TGTGCCAGCAGCCCGGGACTAGGGGGGTTGAAGTTCTTC	CASSPGLGGLKFF
TRBV7-9	TRBJ2-2	-	-	TGTGCCAGTCACCGCCGGGGAGGACTCAACACCGGGGAGCTGTTTTTT	CASHRRGGLNTGELFF
TRBV5-4	TRBJ2-1	TRBD2	-	TGTGCCAGCAGCAGGGGCAGCGGGGGCTACAATGAGCAGTTCTTC	CASSRGSGGYNEQFF
TRBV4-3	TRBJ2-7	-	few	TGCGCCAGCAGCCAAGGGCGACAGTGGGGCTCCGAGCAGTACTTC	CASSQGRQWGSEQYF
TRBV9	TRBJ2-6	-	-	TGTGCCAGCAGCGTAGCGGGGAGAGGGGCCAACGTCCTGACTTTC	CASSVAGRGANVLTF
TRBV7-9	TRBJ2-5	-	few	TGTGCCAGCAGCTTCATAGGACCGCAAGAGACCCAGTACTTC	CASSFIGPQETQYF
TRBV7-9	TRBJ1-2	-	many	TGTGCCAGCAGCCGCGGAGGCGGCTATGGCTACACCTTC	CASSRGGGYGYTF
TRBV12-5	TRBJ1-4	TRBD1	-	TGTGCTAGTGGTTTCTTACAGGGGAGGTATGAAGAAGTGTTAGATGAAAAACTGTTTTTT	CASGFLQGRYEEVLDEKLFF
TRBV27	TRBJ1-1	-	many	TGTGCCAGCAGTGAACAGGGTAGGAACACTGAAGCTTTCTTT	CASSEQGRNTEAFF
TRBV9	TRBJ2-1	TRBD2	-	TGTGCCAGCAGCGTAGTCCCTAGCGGGGATATAGGTGAGCAGTTCTTC	CASSVVPSGDIGEQFF
TRBV20-1	TRBJ1-5	-	-	TGCAGTGCTCGACAGTACTACAATCAGCCCCAGCATTTT	CSARQYYNQPQHF
TRBV3-1	TRBJ2-5	-	many	TGTGCCAGCAGCCAGGCGCAAGAGACCCAGTACTTC	CASSQAQETQYF
TRBV5-6	TRBJ1-5	TRBD1	-	TGTGCCAGCAGCCTGACCGGGACAGGGTATCAGCCCCAGCATTTT	CASSLTGTGYQPQHF
TRBV4-1	TRBJ2-2	-	many	TGCGCCAGCAGCCAAGGGGACCAGAACACCGGGGAGCTGTTTTTT	CASSQGDQNTGELFF
TRBV20-1	TRBJ1-5	-	-	TGCAGTGCTAGAGATCCGCAGCATCTTCAGCCCCAGCATTTT	CSARDPQHLQPQHF
TRBV20-1	TRBJ2-7	TRBD1	few	TGCAGTGCTAGAGATCTCGGGACAGACCTACGCGAGCAGTACTTC	CSARDLGTDLREQYF
TRBV5-1	TRBJ2-3	-	few	TGCGCCAGCAGCTTGGTAGGACCTTCTGGCACAGATACGCAGTATTTT	CASSLVGPSGTDTQYF
TRBV19	TRBJ2-1	-	few	TGTGCCAGTAGAGGGCCCCAAGACTACAATGAGCAGTTCTTC	CASRGPQDYNEQFF
TRBV4-3	TRBJ2-1	TRBD2	-	TGCGCCAGCAGCCAAGATTTATTGAGTAGCGGGGCCTACAATGAGCAGTTCTTC	CASSQDLLSSGAYNEQFF
TRBV12-3/TRBV12-4	TRBJ2-3	-	-	TGTGCCAGCGGACGGGGGGCCTACACAGATACGCAGTATTTT	CASGRGAYTDTQYF
TRBV2	TRBJ2-1	TRBD2	few	TGTGCCAGCAGTGAAGAGGGACTAGCGGGGTTGGGACAGTTCTTC	CASSEEGLAGLGQFF
TRBV7-2	TRBJ2-1	TRBD2	few	TGTGCCAGCAGCTTAGTTTTGGCGGGGGGTGAGCAGTTCTTC	CASSLVLAGGEQFF
TRBV5-6	TRBJ2-4	-	many	TGTGCCAGCAGCTTGTGGGGAAACATTCAGTACTTC	CASSLWGNIQYF
TRBV7-2	TRBJ1-5	-	many	TGTGCCAGCAGCCTATCGATCGGGACCCTGGTCCAGCATTTT	CASSLSIGTLVQHF
TRBV5-1	TRBJ2-1	-	few	TGCGCCAGCAGCTTGGATGGGCTCGTCAATGAGCAGTTCTTC	CASSLDGLVNEQFF
TRBV29-1	TRBJ2-7	TRBD1	many	TGCAGCGTTAACGGACAGGGGGCCCTCTCCTACGAGCAGTACTTC	CSVNGQGALSYEQYF
TRBV5-1	TRBJ2-2	-	few	TGCGCCAGCAGCCACCCACGCGGGGGCGTAGACACCGGGGAGCTGTTTTTT	CASSHPRGGVDTGELFF